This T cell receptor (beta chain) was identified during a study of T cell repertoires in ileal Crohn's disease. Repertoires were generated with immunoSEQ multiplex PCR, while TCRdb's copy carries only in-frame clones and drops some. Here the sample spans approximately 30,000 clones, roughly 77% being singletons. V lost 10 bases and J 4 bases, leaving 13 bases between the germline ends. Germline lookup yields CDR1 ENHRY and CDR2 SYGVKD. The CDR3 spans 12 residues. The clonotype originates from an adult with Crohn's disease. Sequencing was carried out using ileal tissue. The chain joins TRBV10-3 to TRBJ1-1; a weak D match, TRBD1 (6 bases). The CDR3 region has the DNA TGTGCCAGTACAGGGTACGGCACTGAAGCTTTCTTT. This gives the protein CASTGYGTEAFF.